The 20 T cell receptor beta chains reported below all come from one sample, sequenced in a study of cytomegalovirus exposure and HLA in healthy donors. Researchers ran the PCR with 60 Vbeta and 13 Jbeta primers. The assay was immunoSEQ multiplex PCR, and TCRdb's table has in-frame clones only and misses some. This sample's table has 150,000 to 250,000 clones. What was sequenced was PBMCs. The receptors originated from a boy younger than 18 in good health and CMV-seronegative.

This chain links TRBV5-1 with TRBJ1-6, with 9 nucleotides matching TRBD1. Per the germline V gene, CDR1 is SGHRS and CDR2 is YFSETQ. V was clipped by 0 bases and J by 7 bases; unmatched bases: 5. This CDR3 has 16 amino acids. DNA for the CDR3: TGCGCCAGCAGCTTGGGACAGGGGGTAAAAAATTCACCCCTCCACTTT. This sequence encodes CASSLGQGVKNSPLHF.

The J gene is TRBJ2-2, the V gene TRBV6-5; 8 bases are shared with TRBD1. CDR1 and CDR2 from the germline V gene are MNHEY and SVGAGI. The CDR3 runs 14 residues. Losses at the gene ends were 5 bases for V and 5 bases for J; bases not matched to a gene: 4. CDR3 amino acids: CASSDGQGTGELFF. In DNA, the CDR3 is TGTGCCAGCAGTGACGGACAGGGTACCGGGGAGCTGTTTTTT.

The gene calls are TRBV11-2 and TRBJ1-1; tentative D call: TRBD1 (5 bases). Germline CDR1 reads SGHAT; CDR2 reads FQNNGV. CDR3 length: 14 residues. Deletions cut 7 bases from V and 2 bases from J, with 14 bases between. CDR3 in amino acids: CASTLAGVNTEAFF. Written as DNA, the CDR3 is TGTGCCAGCACCCTCGCGGGGGTTAACACTGAAGCTTTCTTT.

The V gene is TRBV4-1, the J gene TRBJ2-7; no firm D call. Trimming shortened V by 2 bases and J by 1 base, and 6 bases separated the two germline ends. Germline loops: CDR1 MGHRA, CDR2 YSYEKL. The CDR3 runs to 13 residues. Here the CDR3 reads CASSQTPSYEQYF. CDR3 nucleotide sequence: TGCGCCAGCAGCCAAACACCGTCCTACGAGCAGTACTTC.

The CDR3: CASSDRGGTTGELFF. CDR3 sequence (DNA): TGTGCCAGCAGTGATCGCGGGGGAACCACCGGGGAGCTGTTTTTT. The V and J genes are TRBV2 and TRBJ2-2; 7 bases agree with TRBD2. Losses at the gene ends were 3 bases for V and 4 bases for J; bases not matched to a gene: 5. Germline CDR1 reads SNHLY; CDR2 reads FYNNEI. The CDR3 sequence is 15 residues long.

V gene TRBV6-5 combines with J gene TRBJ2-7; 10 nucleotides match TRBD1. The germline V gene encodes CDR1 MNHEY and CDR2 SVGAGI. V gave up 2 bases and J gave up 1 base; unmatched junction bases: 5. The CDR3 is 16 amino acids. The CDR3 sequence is CASSYPRTGGSYEQYF. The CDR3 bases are TGTGCCAGCAGTTACCCTAGGACAGGGGGGTCCTACGAGCAGTACTTC.

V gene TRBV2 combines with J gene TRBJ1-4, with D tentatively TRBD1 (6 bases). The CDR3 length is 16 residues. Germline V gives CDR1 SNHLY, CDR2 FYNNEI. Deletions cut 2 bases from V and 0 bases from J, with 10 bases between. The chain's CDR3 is CASSETGHTTNEKLFF. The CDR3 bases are TGTGCCAGCAGTGAAACAGGGCATACAACTAATGAAAAACTGTTTTTT.

CDR3 in amino acids: CASSTNRGQLDEQYF. CDR3 DNA: TGTGCCAGCAGCACAAACCGCGGACAGCTCGACGAGCAGTACTTC. This chain connects TRBV21-1 to TRBJ2-7; TRBD1 is taken as the D call from the table, unchecked against the DNA. TRBV21-1 is a pseudogene locus. The CDR3 has 15 residues.

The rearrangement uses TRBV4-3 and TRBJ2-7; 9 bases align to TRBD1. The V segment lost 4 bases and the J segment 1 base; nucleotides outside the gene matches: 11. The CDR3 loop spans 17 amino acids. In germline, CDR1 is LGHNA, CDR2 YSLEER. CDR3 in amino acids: CASSRARTGAESYEQYF. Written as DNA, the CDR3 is TGCGCCAGCAGCCGCGCACGGACAGGGGCGGAATCCTACGAGCAGTACTTC.

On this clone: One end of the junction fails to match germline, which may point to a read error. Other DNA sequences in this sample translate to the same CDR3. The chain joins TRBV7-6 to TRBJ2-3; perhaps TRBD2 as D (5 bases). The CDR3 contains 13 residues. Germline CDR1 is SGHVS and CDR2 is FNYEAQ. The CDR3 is CASSSGSTDTQYF. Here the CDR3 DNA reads TGTGCCAGCAGCTCGGGGAGCACGGATACGCAGTATTTT.

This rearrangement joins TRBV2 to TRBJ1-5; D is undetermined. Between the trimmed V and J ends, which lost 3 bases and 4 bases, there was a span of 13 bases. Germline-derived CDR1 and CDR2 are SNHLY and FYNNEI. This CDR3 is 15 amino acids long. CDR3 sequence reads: CASSEEGRGNQPQHF. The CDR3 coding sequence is TGTGCCAGCAGTGAGGAAGGACGGGGTAATCAGCCCCAGCATTTT.

The CDR3 DNA follows: TGTGCCAGCAGATCACAGGGAGCTGCTTATAGCTACACCTTC. Residues: CASRSQGAAYSYTF. The chain carries TRBV6-5 and TRBJ1-2, with D perhaps matching TRBD1 (6 bases). Trimming took off 6 bases at V and 9 bases at J, with 20 bases between the two ends. Per germline, CDR1 MNHEY and CDR2 SVGAGI. The CDR3 totals 14 residues.

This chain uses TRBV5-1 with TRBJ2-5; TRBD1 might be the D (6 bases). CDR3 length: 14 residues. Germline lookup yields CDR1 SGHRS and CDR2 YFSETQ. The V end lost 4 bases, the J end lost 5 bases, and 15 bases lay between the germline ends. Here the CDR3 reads CASSPGHLGETQYF. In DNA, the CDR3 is TGCGCCAGCAGCCCGGGACACCTCGGGGAGACCCAGTACTTC.

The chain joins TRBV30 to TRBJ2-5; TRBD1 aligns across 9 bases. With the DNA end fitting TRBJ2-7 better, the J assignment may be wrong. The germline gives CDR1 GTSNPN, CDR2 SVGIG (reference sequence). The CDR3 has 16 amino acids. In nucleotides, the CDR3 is TGTGCCTGGAGCAGAAAGGGACAGGGCTTGGGGTACGAGCAGTACTTC. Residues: CAWSRKGQGLGYEQYF.

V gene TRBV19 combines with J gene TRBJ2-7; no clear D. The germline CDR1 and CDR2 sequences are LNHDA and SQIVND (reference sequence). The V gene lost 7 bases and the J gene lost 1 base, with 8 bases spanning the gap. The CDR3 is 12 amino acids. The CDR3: CASTRRSYEQYF. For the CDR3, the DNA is TGTGCCAGTACCCGGCGGTCCTACGAGCAGTACTTC.

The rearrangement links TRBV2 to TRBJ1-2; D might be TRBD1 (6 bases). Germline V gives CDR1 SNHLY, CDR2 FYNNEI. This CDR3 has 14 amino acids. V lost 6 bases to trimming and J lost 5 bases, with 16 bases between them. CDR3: CASSPSTGNYGYTF. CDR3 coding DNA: TGTGCCAGCAGCCCATCGACAGGAAATTATGGCTACACCTTC. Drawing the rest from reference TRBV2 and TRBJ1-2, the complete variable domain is EPEVTQTPSHQVTQMGQEVILRCVPISNHLYFYWYRQILGQKVEFLVSFYNNEISEKSEIFDDQFSVERPDGSNFTLKIRSTKLEDSAMYFCASSPSTGNYGYTFGSGTRLTVV.

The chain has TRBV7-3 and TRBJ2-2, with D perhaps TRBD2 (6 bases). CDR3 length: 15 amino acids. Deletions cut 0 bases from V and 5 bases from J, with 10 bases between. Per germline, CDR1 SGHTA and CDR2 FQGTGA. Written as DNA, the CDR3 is TGTGCCAGCAGCTTAACGCGCGGGGAGACCGGGGAGCTGTTTTTT. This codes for CASSLTRGETGELFF. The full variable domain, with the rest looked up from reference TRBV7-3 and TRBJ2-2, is GAGVSQTPSNKVTEKGKYVELRCDPISGHTALYWYRQSLGQGPEFLIYFQGTGAADDSGLPNDRFFAVRPEGSVSTLKIQRTERGDSAVYLCASSLTRGETGELFFGEGSRLTVL.

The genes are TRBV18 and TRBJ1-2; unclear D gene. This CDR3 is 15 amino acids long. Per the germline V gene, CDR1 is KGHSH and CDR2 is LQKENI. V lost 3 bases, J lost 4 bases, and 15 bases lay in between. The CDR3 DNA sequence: TGTGCCAGCTCACCGGTGGGAGGGTACAGCTATGGCTACACCTTC. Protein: CASSPVGGYSYGYTF.

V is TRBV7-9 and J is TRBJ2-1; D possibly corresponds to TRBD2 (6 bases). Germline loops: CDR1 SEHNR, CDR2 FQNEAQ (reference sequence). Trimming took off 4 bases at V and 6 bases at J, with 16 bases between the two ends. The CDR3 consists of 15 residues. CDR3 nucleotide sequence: TGTGCCAGCAGCTCGGCGGGACTTGAGATCAATGAGCAGTTCTTC. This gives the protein CASSSAGLEINEQFF.

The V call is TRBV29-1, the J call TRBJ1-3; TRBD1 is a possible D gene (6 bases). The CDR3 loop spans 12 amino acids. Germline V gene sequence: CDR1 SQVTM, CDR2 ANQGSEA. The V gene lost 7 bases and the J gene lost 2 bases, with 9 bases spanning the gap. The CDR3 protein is CSARTAGNTIYF. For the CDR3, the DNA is TGCAGCGCCAGGACAGCTGGAAACACCATATATTTT.